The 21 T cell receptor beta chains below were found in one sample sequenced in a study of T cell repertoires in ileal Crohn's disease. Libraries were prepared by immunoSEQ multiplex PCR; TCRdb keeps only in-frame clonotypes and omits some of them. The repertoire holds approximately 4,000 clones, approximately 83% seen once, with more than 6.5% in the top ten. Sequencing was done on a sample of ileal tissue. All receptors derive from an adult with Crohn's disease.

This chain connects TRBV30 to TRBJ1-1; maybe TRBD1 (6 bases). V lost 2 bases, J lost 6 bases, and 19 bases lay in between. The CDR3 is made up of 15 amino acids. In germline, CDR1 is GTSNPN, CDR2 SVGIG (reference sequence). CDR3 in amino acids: CAWSQLSDRRAEAFF. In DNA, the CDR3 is TGTGCCTGGAGTCAACTTTCGGACAGACGGGCTGAAGCTTTCTTT.

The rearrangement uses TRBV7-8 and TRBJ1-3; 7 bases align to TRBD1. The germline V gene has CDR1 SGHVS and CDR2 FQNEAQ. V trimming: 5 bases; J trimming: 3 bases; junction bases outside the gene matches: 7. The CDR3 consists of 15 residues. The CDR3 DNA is TGTGCCAGCAGCCGGAACAGGGGAAATGGAAACACCATATATTTT. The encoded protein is CASSRNRGNGNTIYF. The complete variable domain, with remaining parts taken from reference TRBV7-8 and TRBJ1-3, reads GAGVSQSPRYKVAKRGQDVALRCDPISGHVSLFWYQQALGQGPEFLTYFQNEAQLDKSGLPSDRFFAERPEGSVSTLKIQRTQQEDSAVYLCASSRNRGNGNTIYFGEGSWLTVV.

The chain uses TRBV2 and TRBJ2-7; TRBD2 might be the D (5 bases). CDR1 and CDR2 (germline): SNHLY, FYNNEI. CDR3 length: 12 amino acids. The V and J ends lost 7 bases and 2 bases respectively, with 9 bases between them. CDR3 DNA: TGTGCCAGCATGGGAGTTACCTACGAGCAGTACTTC. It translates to CASMGVTYEQYF.

As DNA, the CDR3 is TGTGCCAGCAGCTTGGACCAGGGGGCGAGCGAGCAGTACTTC. It yields the protein CASSLDQGASEQYF. The chain carries TRBV5-4 and TRBJ2-7, with 8 nucleotides matching TRBD1. This CDR3 spans 14 amino acids. CDR1 is SGHNT and CDR2 is YYREEE in the germline V gene (reference sequence). J lost 6 bases, V lost 0 bases, and 5 bases had no gene match.

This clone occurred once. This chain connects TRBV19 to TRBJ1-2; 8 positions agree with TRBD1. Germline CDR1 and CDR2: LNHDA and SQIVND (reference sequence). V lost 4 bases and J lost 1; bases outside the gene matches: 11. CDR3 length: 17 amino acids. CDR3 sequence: CASSTGTGGQINYGYTF. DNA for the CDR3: TGTGCCAGTAGTACTGGGACAGGTGGACAAATTAACTATGGCTACACCTTC.

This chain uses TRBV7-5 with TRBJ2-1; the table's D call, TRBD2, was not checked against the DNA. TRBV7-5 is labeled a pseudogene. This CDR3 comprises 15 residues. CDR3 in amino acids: CVRSLVASFRAEQFF. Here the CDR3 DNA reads TGTGTCAGAAGCTTAGTGGCTAGCTTCCGGGCTGAGCAGTTCTTC.

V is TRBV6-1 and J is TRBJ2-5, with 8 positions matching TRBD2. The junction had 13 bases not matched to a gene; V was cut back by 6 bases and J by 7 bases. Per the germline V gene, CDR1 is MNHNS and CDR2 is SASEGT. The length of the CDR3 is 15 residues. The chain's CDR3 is CASSLVRRGEVTQYF. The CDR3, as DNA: TGTGCCAGCAGCCTTGTGAGGCGGGGGGAGGTGACCCAGTACTTC.

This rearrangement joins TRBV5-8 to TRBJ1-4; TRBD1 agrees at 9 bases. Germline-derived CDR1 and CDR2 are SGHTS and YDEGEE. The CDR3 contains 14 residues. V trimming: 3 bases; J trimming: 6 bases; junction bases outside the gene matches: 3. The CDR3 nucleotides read TGTGCCAGCAGCTCAGGACAGGGGCATGAAAAACTGTTTTTT. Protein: CASSSGQGHEKLFF.

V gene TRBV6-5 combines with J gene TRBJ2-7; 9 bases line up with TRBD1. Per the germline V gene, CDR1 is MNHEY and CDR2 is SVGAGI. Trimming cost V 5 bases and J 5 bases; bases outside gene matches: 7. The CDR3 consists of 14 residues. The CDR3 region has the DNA TGTGCCAGCAGTAAAGGGACAGGGAGAAACGAGCAGTACTTC. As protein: CASSKGTGRNEQYF.

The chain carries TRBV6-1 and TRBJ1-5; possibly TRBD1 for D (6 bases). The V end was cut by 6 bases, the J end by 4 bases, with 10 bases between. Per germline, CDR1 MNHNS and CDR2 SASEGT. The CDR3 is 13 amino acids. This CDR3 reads CASRQGINQPQHF. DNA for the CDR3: TGTGCCAGCAGGCAGGGGATTAATCAGCCCCAGCATTTT.

The CDR3 DNA follows: TGTGCCTGGAGTGTAGGGCTAGCGGTTACCTACGAGCAGTACTTC. It specifies CAWSVGLAVTYEQYF. The chain has TRBV30 and TRBJ2-7, with TRBD2 matching 7 bases. V was pared by 0 bases and J by 2 bases, with 7 bases of the junction left unmatched. The CDR3 is 15 residues long. CDR1 is GTSNPN and CDR2 is SVGIG in the germline V gene (reference sequence).

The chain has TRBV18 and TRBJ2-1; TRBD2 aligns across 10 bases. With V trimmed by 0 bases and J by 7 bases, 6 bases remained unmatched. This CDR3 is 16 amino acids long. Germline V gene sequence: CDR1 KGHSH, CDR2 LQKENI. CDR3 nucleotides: TGTGCCAGCTCACCACCGTCTAGCGGGGGAGGGAATGAGCAGTTCTTC. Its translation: CASSPPSSGGGNEQFF.

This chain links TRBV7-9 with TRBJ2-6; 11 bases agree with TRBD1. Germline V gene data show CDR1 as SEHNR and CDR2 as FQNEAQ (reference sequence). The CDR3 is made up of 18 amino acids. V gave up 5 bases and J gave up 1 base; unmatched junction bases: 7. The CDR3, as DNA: TGTGCCAGCAGCCCCTTCGGACAGGGGGCGTCTGGGGCCAACGTCCTGACTTTC. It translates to CASSPFGQGASGANVLTF.

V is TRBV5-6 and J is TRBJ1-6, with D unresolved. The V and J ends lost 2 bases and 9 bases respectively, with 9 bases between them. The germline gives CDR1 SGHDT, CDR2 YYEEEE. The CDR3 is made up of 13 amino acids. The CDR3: CASSFATFSPLHF. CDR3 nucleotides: TGTGCCAGCAGCTTTGCCACTTTTTCACCCCTCCACTTT.

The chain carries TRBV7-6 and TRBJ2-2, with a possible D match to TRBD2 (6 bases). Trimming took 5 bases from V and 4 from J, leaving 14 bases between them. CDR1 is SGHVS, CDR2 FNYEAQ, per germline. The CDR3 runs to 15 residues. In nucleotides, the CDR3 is TGTGCCAGCAGCGACTACGGGACTTTCACCGGGGAGCTGTTTTTT. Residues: CASSDYGTFTGELFF.

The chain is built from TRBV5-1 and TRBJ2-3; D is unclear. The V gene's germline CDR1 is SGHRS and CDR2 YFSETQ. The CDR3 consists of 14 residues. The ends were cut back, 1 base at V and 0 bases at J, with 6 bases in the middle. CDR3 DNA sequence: TGCGCCAGCAGCTTGACTTCTAGCACAGATACGCAGTATTTT. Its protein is CASSLTSSTDTQYF.

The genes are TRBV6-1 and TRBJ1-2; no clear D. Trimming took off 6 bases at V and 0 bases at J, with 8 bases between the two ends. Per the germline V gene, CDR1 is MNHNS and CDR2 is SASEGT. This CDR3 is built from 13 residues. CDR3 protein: CASSRNTNYGYTF. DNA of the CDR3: TGTGCCAGCAGCCGAAACACTAACTATGGCTACACCTTC.

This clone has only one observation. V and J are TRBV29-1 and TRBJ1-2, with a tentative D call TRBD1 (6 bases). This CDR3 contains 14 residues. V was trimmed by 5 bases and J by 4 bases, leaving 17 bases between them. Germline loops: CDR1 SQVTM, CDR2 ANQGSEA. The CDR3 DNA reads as TGCAGCGTTTCAGGGGCGGATTCCTCCTATGGCTACACCTTC. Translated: CSVSGADSSYGYTF.

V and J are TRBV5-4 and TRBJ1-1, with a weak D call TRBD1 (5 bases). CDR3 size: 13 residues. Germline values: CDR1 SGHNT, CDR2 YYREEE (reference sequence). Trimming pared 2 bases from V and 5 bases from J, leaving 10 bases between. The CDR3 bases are TGTGCCAGCAGCTTAAGACAGCAGACTGAAGCTTTCTTT. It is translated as CASSLRQQTEAFF.

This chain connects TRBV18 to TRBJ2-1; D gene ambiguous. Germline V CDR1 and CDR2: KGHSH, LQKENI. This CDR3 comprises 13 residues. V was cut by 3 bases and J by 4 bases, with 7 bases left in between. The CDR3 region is CASSPAYYNEQFF. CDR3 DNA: TGTGCCAGCTCACCGGCATATTACAATGAGCAGTTCTTC. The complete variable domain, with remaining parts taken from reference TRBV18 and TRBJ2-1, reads NAGVMQNPRHLVRRRGQEARLRCSPMKGHSHVYWYRQLPEEGLKFMVYLQKENIIDESGMPKERFSAEFPKEGPSILRIQQVVRGDSAAYFCASSPAYYNEQFFGPGTRLTVL.

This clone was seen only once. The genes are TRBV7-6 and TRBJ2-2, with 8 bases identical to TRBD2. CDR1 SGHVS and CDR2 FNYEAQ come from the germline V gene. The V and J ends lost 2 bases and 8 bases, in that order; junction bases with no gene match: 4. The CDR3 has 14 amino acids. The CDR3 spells CASSLQRGLGELFF. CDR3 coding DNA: TGTGCCAGCAGCTTACAGCGGGGGTTGGGGGAGCTGTTTTTT.